This TCR beta chain emerged from a study of response to subunit inactivated influenza vaccine. Via MiXCR, TCRdb re-called the RT-PCR reads, giving one row per CDR3 protein. The sample consists of 630,000 or so distinct CDR3 sequences, around 16% of them appearing once. Germline values: CDR1 SQVTM, CDR2 ANQGSEA. The CDR3 consists of 14 residues. V gave up 4 bases and J gave up 2 bases; unmatched junction bases: 8. The rearrangement links TRBV29-1 to TRBJ2-7, with TRBD2 matching over 7 bases. The sequence came from a man between 50 and 59 years old who received an inactivated influenza vaccine. Specimen: PBMCs from blood, collected about 13 days after vaccination. In DNA form, the CDR3 reads TGCAGCGTTGCAATCACCCGGGGGGCCTACGAGCAGTACTTC. Its translation: CSVAITRGAYEQYF.